Each of the 20 T cell receptor beta chains below was sequenced from the same sample in a study of shared clonotypes between healthy human individuals. Profiling relied on immunoSEQ multiplex PCR, and the TCRdb table lists in-frame clones only, not all of them. Of approximately 530,000 clones detected, about 96% appear once; the ten largest clones hold under 0.06%. Sample: naive CD4+ T cells sorted from blood. Subset noted: CD45RA+ positively selected. The origin of the receptors is a woman aged 25 to 45 in good health.

The chain joins TRBV7-8 to TRBJ1-1, with 7 nucleotides matching TRBD1. CDR3 length equals 17 residues. Germline V lookup: CDR1 SGHVS, CDR2 FQNEAQ. V lost 6 bases, J lost 4 bases, and 17 bases stayed unmatched. The CDR3 sequence: CASRTRGRQGFFTEAFF. The CDR3 coding sequence is TGTGCCAGCAGAACCCGGGGCAGACAGGGTTTCTTCACTGAAGCTTTCTTT.

This clone came up once. This rearrangement joins TRBV28 to TRBJ1-2, with 7 bases fitting TRBD1. The V gene's germline CDR1 is MDHEN and CDR2 SYDVKM. The CDR3 consists of 15 residues. The V segment lost 5 bases and the J segment 6 bases; nucleotides outside the gene matches: 12. For the CDR3, the DNA is TGTGCCAGCAGTGCTGCCTCGACAGGGACAAATGGCTACACCTTC. Amino acid sequence: CASSAASTGTNGYTF.

This chain links TRBV11-2 with TRBJ2-7, with unresolved D. Germline V gene data show CDR1 as SGHAT and CDR2 as FQNNGV. V was cut by 7 bases and J by 7 bases, with 14 bases left in between. The CDR3 runs 12 residues. The CDR3 loop is CASTALLTEQYF. CDR3 coding DNA: TGTGCCAGCACCGCTCTTCTGACAGAGCAGTACTTC.

The rearrangement uses TRBV6-5 and TRBJ2-1, with 7 bases matching TRBD1. V lost 0 bases, J lost 7 bases, and 6 bases stayed unmatched. In germline, CDR1 is MNHEY, CDR2 SVGAGI. The length of the CDR3 is 15 residues. In DNA form, the CDR3 reads TGTGCCAGCAGTTACTCGAAGGGGGCTGGGAATGAGCAGTTCTTC. Its translation is CASSYSKGAGNEQFF.

The sample holds one count of this clone. The rearrangement uses TRBV28 and TRBJ1-2; D is ambiguous. Germline-derived CDR1 and CDR2 are MDHEN and SYDVKM. Deletions cut 5 bases from V and 13 bases from J, with 14 bases between. The CDR3 is 11 amino acids. CDR3 amino acids: CASSHGRAGTF. CDR3 in DNA: TGTGCCAGCAGTCACGGACGGGCAGGCACCTTC.

The rearrangement uses TRBV2 and TRBJ2-5; TRBD2 might be the D (5 bases). Matching the DNA end better, TRBJ2-7 makes the J call doubtful. From germline, CDR1 is SNHLY and CDR2 FYNNEI. The CDR3 length is 13 residues. CDR3 amino acids: CASITRSGDEQYF. DNA for the CDR3: TGTGCCAGCATAACTAGGAGCGGCGACGAGCAGTACTTC.

This chain links TRBV7-3 with TRBJ1-6; D gene unclear. With 6 bases removed from V and 4 bases from J, the gap between germline ends came to 10 bases. The CDR3 has 14 amino acids. Germline-derived CDR1 and CDR2 are SGHTA and FQGTGA. DNA of the CDR3: TGTGCCAGCAGTCTAATGGGGTATAATTCACCCCTCCACTTT. Translated, it gives CASSLMGYNSPLHF.

The V call is TRBV6-5, the J call TRBJ2-5, with 9 nucleotides matching TRBD1. Germline V gene lookup returns CDR1 MNHEY and CDR2 SVGAGI. The trim removed 3 bases at V and 0 bases at J, leaving 5 bases unmatched. CDR3 length: 16 residues. CDR3 sequence: CASSYTGTGNQETQYF. The CDR3 coding sequence is TGTGCCAGCAGTTATACCGGGACAGGGAACCAAGAGACCCAGTACTTC.

The CDR3 DNA is TGTGCCACCCAGTGGCAAAGCTCCTACAATGAGCAGTTCTTC. Translation: CATQWQSSYNEQFF. The chain carries TRBV28 and TRBJ2-1, with D hard to call. The CDR3 covers 14 residues. The V end was cut by 10 bases, the J end by 0 bases, with 13 bases between. CDR1 MDHEN and CDR2 SYDVKM come from the germline V gene.

This clone is a singleton in its sample. The chain couples TRBV19 to TRBJ2-7, with D maybe TRBD1 (5 bases). With 7 bases removed from V and 0 bases from J, the gap between germline ends came to 22 bases. The length of the CDR3 is 17 residues. Germline assignment: CDR1 LNHDA and CDR2 SQIVND (reference sequence). The CDR3 loop reads CASKPTGSFGSSYEQYF. CDR3 nucleotide sequence: TGTGCCAGTAAACCCACAGGCTCCTTCGGCAGCTCCTACGAGCAGTACTTC. Full variable domain (missing parts from reference TRBV19 and TRBJ2-7): DGGITQSPKYLFRKEGQNVTLSCEQNLNHDAMYWYRQDPGQGLRLIYYSQIVNDFQKGDIAEGYSVSREKKESFPLTVTSAQKNPTAFYLCASKPTGSFGSSYEQYFGPGTRLTVT.

The V gene is TRBV2, the J gene TRBJ1-1, with D possibly TRBD1 on 5 matching bases. V shed 6 bases and J shed 1 base, with 15 bases lying between them. The length of the CDR3 is 15 residues. The germline V gene encodes CDR1 SNHLY and CDR2 FYNNEI. CDR3: CASSGPGPRNTEAFF. The CDR3 bases are TGTGCCAGCAGCGGACCGGGACCTAGGAACACTGAAGCTTTCTTT.

The chain has TRBV19 and TRBJ1-1; tentative D call: TRBD1 (6 bases). V was clipped by 2 bases and J by 5 bases, with 15 bases between them. CDR3 size: 15 residues. Germline loops: CDR1 LNHDA, CDR2 SQIVND (reference sequence). The CDR3 DNA follows: TGTGCCAGTAGTATAAGGACGGGGGCGCGTACTGAAGCTTTCTTT. This translates into CASSIRTGARTEAFF.

This sequence joins TRBV4-1 and TRBJ2-1, with D possibly being TRBD2 (5 bases). Germline V lookup: CDR1 MGHRA, CDR2 YSYEKL. The V end was cut by 1 base, the J end by 0 bases, with 10 bases between. The length of the CDR3 is 16 residues. The CDR3 loop reads CASSQAGVSSYNEQFF. Written as DNA, the CDR3 is TGCGCCAGCAGCCAAGCCGGGGTGAGCTCCTACAATGAGCAGTTCTTC.

The chain employs TRBV2 and TRBJ2-7; D perhaps matches TRBD1 (7 bases). Germline V gene lookup returns CDR1 SNHLY and CDR2 FYNNEI. V was shortened by 1 base and J by 2 bases, with 9 bases between the two germline ends. The CDR3 contains 14 residues. CDR3 region: CASSEGRGPYEQYF. CDR3 bases: TGTGCCAGCAGTGAAGGGAGGGGGCCCTACGAGCAGTACTTC. Filled out from reference TRBV2 and TRBJ2-7, the complete variable domain reads EPEVTQTPSHQVTQMGQEVILRCVPISNHLYFYWYRQILGQKVEFLVSFYNNEISEKSEIFDDQFSVERPDGSNFTLKIRSTKLEDSAMYFCASSEGRGPYEQYFGPGTRLTVT.

The V call is TRBV25-1, the J call TRBJ2-1; the D gene could be TRBD1 or TRBD2 (5 bases each). This CDR3 has 17 residues. Trimming removed 6 bases from V and 3 bases from J, with 21 bases in between. Germline lookup yields CDR1 MGHDK and CDR2 SYGVNS. The CDR3 region is CASSPSWGRSNYNEQFF. The CDR3 DNA reads as TGTGCCAGCAGCCCATCCTGGGGGAGAAGTAACTACAATGAGCAGTTCTTC. The entire variable domain, with the rest obtained from reference TRBV25-1 and TRBJ2-1, is as follows: EADIYQTPRYLVIGTGKKITLECSQTMGHDKMYWYQQDPGMELHLIHYSYGVNSTEKGDLSSESTVSRIRTEHFPLTLESARPSHTSQYLCASSPSWGRSNYNEQFFGPGTRLTVL.

The chain couples TRBV29-1 to TRBJ2-2; 8 nucleotides line up with TRBD2. This CDR3 contains 17 residues. Germline V gene sequence: CDR1 SQVTM, CDR2 ANQGSEA. V lost 8 bases to trimming and J lost 4 bases; unmatched junction nucleotides: 18. The CDR3 DNA is TGCAGCTGTACAATTCCGGGACTAGTTAGTTCCACCGGGGAGCTGTTTTTT. Its protein is CSCTIPGLVSSTGELFF.

The chain links TRBV4-2 to TRBJ2-7; tentative D call: TRBD2 (6 bases). The CDR3 sequence is 15 residues long. From germline, CDR1 is LGHNA and CDR2 YNFKEQ. V was shortened by 0 bases and J by 6 bases, with 15 bases between the two germline ends. Here the CDR3 DNA reads TGTGCCAGCAGCCAAGATTACCGGGAGCAGGGCGAGCAGTACTTC. It translates to CASSQDYREQGEQYF.

Details on this clone: The sample carries other DNA sequences with the same CDR3. CDR3 amino acids: CASSLQGGGYTF. CDR3 coding DNA: TGTGCCAGCAGTTTACAGGGCGGCGGCTACACCTTC. V gene TRBV27 combines with J gene TRBJ1-2; D perhaps matches TRBD1 (5 bases). V was pared by 2 bases and J by 8 bases, with 9 bases between. The CDR3 loop spans 12 amino acids. Germline V gene lookup returns CDR1 MNHEY and CDR2 SMNVEV (reference sequence).

This rearrangement joins TRBV4-1 to TRBJ2-7; 14 nucleotides match TRBD2. CDR1 is MGHRA, CDR2 YSYEKL, per germline. The CDR3 extends over 20 amino acids. J was trimmed by 4 bases and V by 1 base; bases with no gene match: 15. CDR3 protein: CASSQVGPGTSGSSSYEQYF. CDR3 in DNA: TGCGCCAGCAGCCAAGTGGGGCCCGGGACTAGCGGGAGTAGTAGTTACGAGCAGTACTTC.

The V gene is TRBV28, the J gene TRBJ2-7; D is uncertain. Germline V gene sequence: CDR1 MDHEN, CDR2 SYDVKM. CDR3 size: 14 residues. V lost 5 bases and J lost 4, with 15 bases in between. DNA of the CDR3: TGTGCCAGCAGTCTCCCAAGCCGAATATACGAGCAGTACTTC. It translates to CASSLPSRIYEQYF. Complete variable domain (other parts from reference TRBV28 and TRBJ2-7): DVKVTQSSRYLVKRTGEKVFLECVQDMDHENMFWYRQDPGLGLRLIYFSYDVKMKEKGDIPEGYSVSREKKERFSLILESASTNQTSMYLCASSLPSRIYEQYFGPGTRLTVT.